This T cell receptor (beta chain) was documented in a study of blood T cell repertoires in COVID-19 (TCRdb year 2020). Study-wide context: Samples from collaborators originated in the United States, Italy and Spain and spanned both the acute and convalescent phases of COVID-19. The prospective study material was composed of cDNA or gDNA derived from T cells, B-cell-depleted T cells, or PBMCs. Subjects who had been exposed to COVID-19, were actively infected with it, or had recovered from it provided the deeply sampled blood TCRbeta repertoires that made up the dataset. The repertoires were released in a freely available public database intended as a resource for research on the immune response to SARS-CoV-2. Samples came from the ongoing ImmuneRACE study (first 160 participants) plus 1,254 subjects from 6 global collaborators. A de-identified subject ID, COVID-19 status, age in years and sex were almost always included in the sample metadata. Where HLA class I and class II types were available, the types were taken from metadata supplied by the sample provider, not from assay-based typing. Study-wide conclusions, independent of this receptor: How much clinical and demographic metadata was included differed by source and by participant, and the metadata was provided uncurated.

The immunoSEQ Assay, a bias-controlled multiplex PCR, was used to amplify TCRbeta CDR3 regions from genomic DNA. Concerning the study's data processing: The number of nucleated cells in each sample was estimated from the amplification of reference gene primers within the assay. To quantify the absolute abundance of each unique TCRbeta CDR3 rearrangement, sequence reads were collapsed and filtered. For each sample, productive Simpson clonality was calculated as the square root of Simpson's diversity index over productive rearrangements. TCRdb provides this immuneACCESS table in a form limited to in-frame rearrangements. Some clones are lacking; in checked studies, under half of them reflect an unresolved V gene, and why the rest are absent is not known. V and J calls and clone size are those listed in that table; D and trimming were worked out from the DNA. The sample records 290,000 or so clones, approximately 86% of which are singletons. Over 1% of the sample is taken by the ten largest.

From a lookup of the germline V gene (reference sequence), CDR1 and CDR2 are SGHNT and YYREEE. The CDR3, from cysteine to phenylalanine, totals 15 residues. Only the CDR3 DNA stays, 45 bases, in frame from base 1. The V end gives up 4 bases and the J end 5 bases, leaving 4 bases in the junction not matched to a gene. In regard to this clone: Its specific antigen is unknown. Per-nucleotide qualities are absent, and no much larger clonotype sits a single base away.

Collaborating institutions collected whole blood in K2EDTA tubes following their own protocols. For TCRbeta analysis, collaborator samples were shipped as frozen whole blood, as isolated PBMCs, or as DNA extracted from either sample type. The sample comprised peripheral blood. The chain couples TRBV5-4 to TRBJ2-3; the junction holds 13 bases that match TRBD2. The clonotype was recovered from a man aged 65-85 years with acute or convalescent COVID-19. CDR3 sequence: CASSLGLAGEDTQYF. The DNA is as follows: TGTGCCAGCAGCCTCGGACTAGCGGGGGAAGATACGCAGTATTTT.